One and the same sample provided the 16 T cell receptor beta chains below, sequenced in a study of T cells in Graves' hyperthyroidism and ophthalmopathy. The TCR beta CDR3 regions underwent amplification using RNA transcripts as the source. With the HTBI primer set, the TCR CDR3 went through a first round of RT-PCR. TCRdb reprocessed the multiplex PCR reads with MiXCR, giving one entry per CDR3 protein. The sample contains roughly 250,000 distinct CDR3 sequences, around 17% of which appear only once. Sequencing was performed on blood. The origin of the receptors is a woman aged 18-29 years with Graves' ophthalmopathy.

This clonotype came up many times. The chain couples TRBV5-1 to TRBJ1-1, with a weak D call TRBD1 (5 bases). The germline V gene has CDR1 SGHRS and CDR2 YFSETQ. Trimming removed 0 bases from V and 4 bases from J, with 16 bases in between. CDR3 length equals 16 residues. The CDR3: CASSLGVVRGATEAFF. The DNA for the CDR3 is TGCGCCAGCAGCTTGGGCGTAGTAAGAGGGGCCACTGAAGCTTTCTTT.

The V and J genes are TRBV3-1 and TRBJ2-7; tentatively, D is TRBD1 (7 bases). This CDR3 comprises 16 residues. V was clipped by 4 bases and J by 3 bases, with 19 bases between them. In germline, CDR1 is LGHDT, CDR2 YNNKEL (reference sequence). The DNA for the CDR3 is TGTGCCAGCAGCCCTGTCGGGAGACAGGGCAACTACGAGCAGTACTTC. This encodes CASSPVGRQGNYEQYF.

The V gene is TRBV5-6, the J gene TRBJ1-1; 8 bases fit TRBD1. The CDR3 is 16 residues long. Germline-derived CDR1 and CDR2 are SGHDT and YYEEEE. V shed 0 bases and J 1 base; nucleotides not matched to a gene: 5. DNA of the CDR3: TGTGCCAGCAGCTTGGGACAGGGGCGGTCGAACACTGAAGCTTTCTTT. Translated: CASSLGQGRSNTEAFF.

The sample holds many counts of this clonotype. The chain couples TRBV7-9 to TRBJ2-1; 7 bases align to TRBD2. CDR3 length: 15 amino acids. Germline V gene data show CDR1 as SEHNR and CDR2 as FQNEAQ (reference sequence). Trimming at V came to 3 bases and at J to 6 bases, leaving 8 bases not matched to a gene. CDR3 protein: CASSFVLRGTNEQFF. The CDR3 DNA reads TGTGCCAGCAGCTTTGTTTTGCGGGGGACCAATGAGCAGTTCTTC.

This clonotype was recorded at least ten times. J is TRBJ2-7 and V is TRBV18; a weak D match, TRBD2 (5 bases). The CDR3 contains 15 residues. Trimming took off 3 bases at V and 3 bases at J, with 15 bases between the two ends. Germline CDR1 and CDR2: KGHSH and LQKENI. CDR3: CASSPTPGGHYEQYF. The CDR3 DNA reads as TGTGCCAGCTCACCTACCCCAGGAGGCCACTACGAGCAGTACTTC.

The chain couples TRBV6-7 to TRBJ2-2; D might be TRBD1 (8 bases). TRBV6-7 has ORF status, its function being uncertain. The CDR3 contains 17 residues. Trimming shortened V by 6 bases and J by 0 bases, and 17 bases separated the two germline ends. CDR3 in DNA: TGTGCCAGCAGGTGGACAGGGCTAGCGGCGAACACCGGGGAGCTGTTTTTT. Amino acid sequence: CASRWTGLAANTGELFF.

There are many counts of this clonotype. The chain has TRBV7-2 and TRBJ2-7; no firm D call. Trimming removed 0 bases at V and 2 bases at J, with 5 bases between. Looked up from germline, CDR1 is SGHTA and CDR2 is FQGNSA. The CDR3 contains 13 residues. The CDR3, as DNA: TGTGCCAGCAGCTTAGCGGGAACCTACGAGCAGTACTTC. Its translation: CASSLAGTYEQYF.

This clonotype was detected many times. The chain couples TRBV5-8 to TRBJ2-1; D may match TRBD1 or TRBD2 (5 bases each). The V gene lost 0 bases and the J gene lost 10 bases, with 11 bases spanning the gap. The CDR3 extends over 13 amino acids. Germline V gene sequence: CDR1 SGHTS, CDR2 YDEGEE. The CDR3 reads CASSLVVGDEQFF. CDR3 DNA sequence: TGTGCCAGCAGCTTGGTCGTGGGGGACGAGCAGTTCTTC.

This clonotype came up many times. A clone one base away is much larger, so this may be a read error. The J gene is TRBJ2-3, the V gene TRBV11-1; 12 bases fit TRBD2. Trimming removed 3 bases from V and 7 bases from J; junction bases left unmatched: 8. The germline V gene encodes CDR1 SGHAT and CDR2 FQDESV (reference sequence). The length of the CDR3 is 16 residues. In DNA, the CDR3 is TGTGCCAGCAGCTTTGAGCCGACTAGCGGGAGTTATACGCAGTATTTT. Translating it yields CASSFEPTSGSYTQYF.

This clonotype showed up just a few times. The chain employs TRBV20-1 and TRBJ1-3; maybe TRBD1 (5 bases). This CDR3 has 14 amino acids. The germline V gene encodes CDR1 DFQATT and CDR2 SNEGSKA (reference sequence). V dropped 6 bases and J dropped 0 bases, with 12 bases sitting between them. The CDR3 loop reads CSALDSVSGNTIYF. Written as DNA, the CDR3 is TGCAGTGCCCTTGACAGCGTCTCTGGAAACACCATATATTTT.

This clonotype was recorded at least ten times. V is TRBV9 and J is TRBJ1-2; no firm D call. Between the trimmed V and J ends, which lost 2 bases and 2 bases, there was a span of 10 bases. The CDR3 is 14 residues long. Looked up from germline, CDR1 is SGDLS and CDR2 is YYNGEE. CDR3: CASSVSLRNYGYTF. The CDR3 region has the DNA TGTGCCAGCAGCGTTTCCCTCAGGAACTATGGCTACACCTTC.

Many counts were recorded for this clonotype. The genes are TRBV3-1 and TRBJ1-2; TRBD1 is a possible D gene (5 bases). The CDR3 covers 16 residues. Germline V gene data show CDR1 as LGHDT and CDR2 as YNNKEL (reference sequence). V was trimmed by 0 bases and J by 1 base, leaving 12 bases between them. The CDR3 here is CASSQESGGRNYGYTF. CDR3 nucleotide sequence: TGTGCCAGCAGCCAAGAAAGCGGGGGACGTAACTATGGCTACACCTTC.

V and J are TRBV7-3 and TRBJ2-1, with 10 bases lining up with TRBD2. Losses at the gene ends were 1 base for V and 8 bases for J; bases not matched to a gene: 14. The CDR3 is 18 amino acids. Germline CDR1 reads SGHTA; CDR2 reads FQGTGA. CDR3: CASSLSPASGSPWDEQFF. Written as DNA, the CDR3 is TGTGCCAGCAGCTTAAGTCCGGCTAGCGGGAGCCCTTGGGATGAGCAGTTCTTC. Based on the CDR3 plus reference TRBV7-3 and TRBJ2-1, the full variable domain is GAGVSQTPSNKVTEKGKYVELRCDPISGHTALYWYRQSLGQGPEFLIYFQGTGAADDSGLPNDRFFAVRPEGSVSTLKIQRTERGDSAVYLCASSLSPASGSPWDEQFFGPGTRLTVL.

The V and J genes are TRBV5-1 and TRBJ2-2; 10 bases align to TRBD2. V gave up 4 bases and J gave up 3 bases; unmatched junction bases: 3. Per germline, CDR1 SGHRS and CDR2 YFSETQ. The CDR3 extends over 15 amino acids. The CDR3 sequence is CASSPSGGDTGELFF. The CDR3 region has the DNA TGCGCCAGCAGCCCAAGCGGGGGGGACACCGGGGAGCTGTTTTTT.

J is TRBJ1-6 and V is TRBV20-1; 7 bases line up with TRBD1. The CDR3 extends over 18 amino acids. V dropped 0 bases and J dropped 0; count of bases not matched to a gene: 8. Germline-derived CDR1 and CDR2 are DFQATT and SNEGSKA (reference sequence). CDR3 sequence (DNA): TGCAGTGCTAGAGACGATGGACAGGCGAGCTCCTATAATTCACCCCTCCACTTT. Its protein is CSARDDGQASSYNSPLHF.

The table lists this clonotype with many counts. This chain uses TRBV5-1 with TRBJ2-7; TRBD1 matches 7 bases. Germline values: CDR1 SGHRS, CDR2 YFSETQ. This CDR3 comprises 15 residues. J lost 7 bases, V lost 4 bases, and 14 bases had no gene match. CDR3 bases: TGCGCCAGCAGCCAATCTGACAGGGTCGTGGGTGAGCAGTACTTC. It is translated as CASSQSDRVVGEQYF.